A selection of T cell receptor beta chains follows, all from one sample in a study of OX40 agonist ivuxolimab in advanced cancers. The assay was immunoSEQ multiplex PCR, and TCRdb's table has in-frame clones only and misses some. Altogether approximately 75,000 clones are present, roughly 84% being singletons, with the ten largest covering roughly 6%. The sequencing used CD4+ or CD8+ T cells sorted from blood, collected in a trial of the OX40 agonist ivuxolimab. The receptors derive from an adult with an advanced solid tumor such as melanoma, head and neck, liver or kidney cancer. Both conserved end residues are part of each CDR3. D genes are given only for firm matches. A row's size may be missing; if present it is once, few, many or a size class.

CDR3nt | CDR3aa | j_gene | abundance | d_gene | v_gene
TGTGCCAGCAGTGAACAGTTACAGGGGAGGACCCAGTACTTC | CASSEQLQGRTQYF | TRBJ2-5 | - | TRBD1 | TRBV25-1
TGCAGCGTTGGTGGCTACAATGAGCAGTTCTTC | CSVGGYNEQFF | TRBJ2-1 | - | - | TRBV29-1
TGTGCCAGCAGCCCGGACAGGGATCGCACCGGGGAGCTGTTTTTT | CASSPDRDRTGELFF | TRBJ2-2 | - | TRBD1 | TRBV7-3
TGCGCCAGCAGCTTGGTGGCCGGAACCTACGAGCAGTACTTC | CASSLVAGTYEQYF | TRBJ2-7 | - | - | TRBV5-1
TGCAGCGTTTTCGGGGGGAACACTGAAGCTTTCTTT | CSVFGGNTEAFF | TRBJ1-1 | - | - | TRBV29-1
TGCGCCAGCAGCGTGGATCCCAACACAGATACGCAGTATTTT | CASSVDPNTDTQYF | TRBJ2-3 | - | - | TRBV5-1
TGTGCCTGGAGTACGACTAGCGGGAGAACCCGCGAGCAGTACTTC | CAWSTTSGRTREQYF | TRBJ2-7 | once | TRBD2 | TRBV30
TGCGCCAGCGGGACGGACTCTGGAAACACCATATATTTT | CASGTDSGNTIYF | TRBJ1-3 | - | - | TRBV5-1
TGTGCCAGCAGCTTAGGGCCCGGCCCTAATCAGCCCCAGCATTTT | CASSLGPGPNQPQHF | TRBJ1-5 | - | - | TRBV11-2
TGTGCCAGCAGCTTAGGGGGGAGGGGAGGCACCGGGGAGCTGTTTTTT | CASSLGGRGGTGELFF | TRBJ2-2 | - | TRBD2 | TRBV7-2
TGTGCCAGCAGCCCGATTTCCGTCCGGGCGGAGACCCAGTACTTC | CASSPISVRAETQYF | TRBJ2-5 | - | - | TRBV14
TGTGCCAGCATGCTGACTAGGGGGGTACAAGAGCAGTACTTC | CASMLTRGVQEQYF | TRBJ2-7 | - | - | TRBV7-2
TGCGCCAGCAGCCCCTCAGTGCCCCGGGGGGACGAAGCTTTCTTT | CASSPSVPRGDEAFF | TRBJ1-1 | - | - | TRBV4-1
TGTGCCAGCAGCAGGGACTTCCAAGAGACCCAGTACTTC | CASSRDFQETQYF | TRBJ2-5 | - | - | TRBV5-4
TGTGCCAGCAGCTTTTTACAGGGCGGGGGCTACACCTTC | CASSFLQGGGYTF | TRBJ1-2 | - | - | TRBV7-9
TGCGCCAGCAGCCAAACAGGGGGCACTGAAGCTTTCTTT | CASSQTGGTEAFF | TRBJ1-1 | - | TRBD1 | TRBV5-1
TGTGCCAGCAGCTACCCGAACACTGAAGCTTTCTTT | CASSYPNTEAFF | TRBJ1-1 | - | - | TRBV7-2
TGTGCCAGCTCACTCCTCAGACACACTGGAGAAGAGACCCAGTACTTC | CASSLLRHTGEETQYF | TRBJ2-5 | - | - | TRBV18
TGCGCCAGCAGCCCGGGACAGGGTCCAGATACGCAGTATTTT | CASSPGQGPDTQYF | TRBJ2-3 | - | TRBD1 | TRBV5-1
TGTGCCAGCAGCTTCGGACTGGGATTGAACACCGGGGAGCTGTTTTTT | CASSFGLGLNTGELFF | TRBJ2-2 | once | - | TRBV5-4
TGTGCCAGCAGCTTAGGCGCCTTTGAGACCCAGTACTTC | CASSLGAFETQYF | TRBJ2-5 | once | - | TRBV7-3
TGTGCCAGCAGCTTTGCCGGGACCGGCATATATTTT | CASSFAGTGIYF | TRBJ1-3 | - | - | TRBV11-1
TGCGCCAGCAGCCCGGGGACTACACAAGAGACCCAGTACTTC | CASSPGTTQETQYF | TRBJ2-5 | - | TRBD2 | TRBV5-1
TGTGCCACTCGGACAGGGGGCATCTCCTACGAGCAGTACTTC | CATRTGGISYEQYF | TRBJ2-7 | - | TRBD1 | TRBV6-1
TGCGCCAGCAGCCCCCAGACAGTGAGTTTCTACGAGCAGTACTTC | CASSPQTVSFYEQYF | TRBJ2-7 | - | - | TRBV5-1
TGTGCCAGCAGCCCCATGGGGGGGCCCTTGAACACTGAAGCTTTCTTT | CASSPMGGPLNTEAFF | TRBJ1-1 | - | - | TRBV7-3
TGTGCCAGCAGCTTAGATCCAGGGCGGGGAAACAATGAGCAGTTCTTC | CASSLDPGRGNNEQFF | TRBJ2-1 | - | - | TRBV11-2
TGTGCCAGCTCACCCCCCACGAGTCGTCATGGAGCTTTCTTT | CASSPPTSRHGAFF | TRBJ1-1 | - | - | TRBV18
TGTGCCAGCAGCAGGACAGGAGCTACCTATGGCTACACCTTC | CASSRTGATYGYTF | TRBJ1-2 | once | TRBD1 | TRBV5-4
TGCGCCAGCAGCCAAGTGGGAAGGGGGCGGACCGGGGAGCTGTTTTTT | CASSQVGRGRTGELFF | TRBJ2-2 | - | TRBD1 | TRBV4-3
TGTGCCAGCAGTGACCGGGGAACACCCCTCCACTTT | CASSDRGTPLHF | TRBJ1-6 | - | - | TRBV2
TGCAGCGGACAGGGGGCCGATGGCTACACCTTC | CSGQGADGYTF | TRBJ1-2 | - | TRBD1 | TRBV29-1
TGTGCCAGCAGTTTATGGGCCCTAGACAATCCGAACACTGAAGCTTTCTTT | CASSLWALDNPNTEAFF | TRBJ1-1 | - | - | TRBV28
TGTGCCAGCAGTTTGGGCAGGGCCACCGGGGAGCTGTTTTTT | CASSLGRATGELFF | TRBJ2-2 | - | - | TRBV27
TGTGCCAGCAGCCCCGGACAGGGGGAAGGTGGCTACACCTTC | CASSPGQGEGGYTF | TRBJ1-2 | - | TRBD1 | TRBV7-3
TGTGCCAGCAGTCTAATTGGGGGGACCTCCTACGAGCAGTACTTC | CASSLIGGTSYEQYF | TRBJ2-7 | - | - | TRBV11-1
TGTGCCAGCAGCGTAGCGTCCAGGGTTGCGGAGACCCAGTACTTC | CASSVASRVAETQYF | TRBJ2-5 | - | - | TRBV9
TGTGCCAGCAGCCCGAGACAGGGGAGGACTGAAGCTTTCTTT | CASSPRQGRTEAFF | TRBJ1-1 | - | TRBD1 | TRBV7-8
TGTGCCAGCAGCCCTGGGACAGGGAACTACGAGCAGTACTTC | CASSPGTGNYEQYF | TRBJ2-7 | few | TRBD1 | TRBV5-6
TGCGCCAGCTCTAGCGGGAGCCCTTCCTACGAGCAGTACTTC | CASSSGSPSYEQYF | TRBJ2-7 | - | TRBD2 | TRBV18
TGCAGCGTTTGTGGGACAGGGGACTACGAGCAGTACTTC | CSVCGTGDYEQYF | TRBJ2-7 | once | TRBD1 | TRBV29-1
TGTGCCAGCAGTTACACGGGACAGGGGGCAGGATCACCCCTCCACTTT | CASSYTGQGAGSPLHF | TRBJ1-6 | - | TRBD1 | TRBV6-5
TGTGCCAGCAGCATCAGGGTTTATGAGCAGTTCTTC | CASSIRVYEQFF | TRBJ2-1 | - | - | TRBV7-9
TGTGCCAGCAGCGAATTACAGGGTTATGAGACCCAGTACTTC | CASSELQGYETQYF | TRBJ2-5 | - | - | TRBV7-9
TGTGCCAGCAAGACCGCAGGGGGCTTCTACAATGAGCAGTTCTTC | CASKTAGGFYNEQFF | TRBJ2-1 | - | TRBD1 | TRBV28
TGTGCCAGCAGCCCGGGACAGGGGGCGTACACCGGGGAGCTGTTTTTT | CASSPGQGAYTGELFF | TRBJ2-2 | - | TRBD1 | TRBV11-3
TGTGCCAGCAGTCCTTCGTTCGGGGTCGAGCAGTACTTC | CASSPSFGVEQYF | TRBJ2-7 | - | - | TRBV7-2
TGCGCCAGCAGCCAAGATAGGGGGGAAGGGGTCCAGCCCCAGCATTTT | CASSQDRGEGVQPQHF | TRBJ1-5 | - | - | TRBV4-3
TGTGCCAGCAGACAGGGAAAGACTGAAGCTTTCTTT | CASRQGKTEAFF | TRBJ1-1 | - | - | TRBV28